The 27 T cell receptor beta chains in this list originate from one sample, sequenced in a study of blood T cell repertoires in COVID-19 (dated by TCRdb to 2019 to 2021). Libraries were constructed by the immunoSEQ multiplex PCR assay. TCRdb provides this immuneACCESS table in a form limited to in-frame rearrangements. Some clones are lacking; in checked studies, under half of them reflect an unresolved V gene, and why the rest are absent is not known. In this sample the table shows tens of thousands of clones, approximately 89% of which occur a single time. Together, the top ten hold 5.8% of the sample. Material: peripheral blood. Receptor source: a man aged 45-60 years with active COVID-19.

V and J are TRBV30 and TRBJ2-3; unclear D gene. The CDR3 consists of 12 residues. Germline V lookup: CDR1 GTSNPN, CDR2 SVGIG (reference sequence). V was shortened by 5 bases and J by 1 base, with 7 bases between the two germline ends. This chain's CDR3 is CAWEEGTDTQYF. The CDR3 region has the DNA TGTGCCTGGGAAGAGGGCACAGATACGCAGTATTTT.

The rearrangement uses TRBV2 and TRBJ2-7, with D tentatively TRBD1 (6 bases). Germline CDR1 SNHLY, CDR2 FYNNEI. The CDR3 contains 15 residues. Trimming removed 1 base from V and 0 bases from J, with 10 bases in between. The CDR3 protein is CASSEDTGSSYEQYF. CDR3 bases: TGTGCCAGCAGTGAAGATACAGGGTCCTCCTACGAGCAGTACTTC.

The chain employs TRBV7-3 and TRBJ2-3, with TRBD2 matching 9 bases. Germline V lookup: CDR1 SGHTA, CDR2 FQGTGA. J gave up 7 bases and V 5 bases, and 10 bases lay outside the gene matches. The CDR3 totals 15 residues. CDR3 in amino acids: CASSPDGTSLNTQYF. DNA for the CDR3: TGTGCCAGCAGCCCCGACGGGACTAGCCTGAATACGCAGTATTTT. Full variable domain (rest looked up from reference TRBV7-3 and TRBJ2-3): GAGVSQTPSNKVTEKGKYVELRCDPISGHTALYWYRQSLGQGPEFLIYFQGTGAADDSGLPNDRFFAVRPEGSVSTLKIQRTERGDSAVYLCASSPDGTSLNTQYFGPGTRLTVL.

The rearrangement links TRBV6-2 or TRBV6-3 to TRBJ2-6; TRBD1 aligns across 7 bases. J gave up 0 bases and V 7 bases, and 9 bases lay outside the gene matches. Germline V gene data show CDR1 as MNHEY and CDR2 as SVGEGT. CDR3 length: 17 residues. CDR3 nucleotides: TGTGCCAGCAACCCCAGGGGGACCAACTCTGGGGCCAACGTCCTGACTTTC. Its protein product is CASNPRGTNSGANVLTF.

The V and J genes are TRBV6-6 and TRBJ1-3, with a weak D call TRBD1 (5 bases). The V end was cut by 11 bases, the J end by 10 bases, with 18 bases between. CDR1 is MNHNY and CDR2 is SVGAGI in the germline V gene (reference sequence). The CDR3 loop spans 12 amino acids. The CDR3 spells CAVRAPVGTIYF. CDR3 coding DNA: TGTGCCGTCAGGGCGCCGGTGGGGACCATATATTTT.

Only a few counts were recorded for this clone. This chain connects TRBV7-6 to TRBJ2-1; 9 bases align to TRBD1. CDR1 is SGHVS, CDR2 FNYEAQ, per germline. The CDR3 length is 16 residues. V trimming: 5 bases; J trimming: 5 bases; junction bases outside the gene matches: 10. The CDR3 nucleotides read TGTGCCAGCAGCCCCCGACAGGGGGACTCGCACAATGAGCAGTTCTTC. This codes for CASSPRQGDSHNEQFF.

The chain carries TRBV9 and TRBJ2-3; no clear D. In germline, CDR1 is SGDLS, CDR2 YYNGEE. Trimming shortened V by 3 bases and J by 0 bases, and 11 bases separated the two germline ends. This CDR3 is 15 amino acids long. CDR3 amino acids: CASSAGSRSTDTQYF. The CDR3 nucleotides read TGTGCCAGCAGCGCCGGGTCTCGTAGCACAGATACGCAGTATTTT.

The CDR3 DNA reads TGCGCCAGCAGCTTGGCCACCGTGGGCAGTCAAGGTCGCGAGCAGTACTTC. Translated: CASSLATVGSQGREQYF. This chain joins TRBV5-1 and TRBJ2-7; D not resolved. The CDR3 is 17 residues long. V lost 0 bases and J lost 6, with 22 bases in between. Germline V CDR1 and CDR2: SGHRS, YFSETQ.

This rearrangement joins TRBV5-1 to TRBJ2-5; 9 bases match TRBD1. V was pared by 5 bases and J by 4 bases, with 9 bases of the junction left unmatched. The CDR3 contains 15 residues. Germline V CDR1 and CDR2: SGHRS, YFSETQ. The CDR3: CASRAGRQGVETQYF. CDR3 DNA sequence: TGCGCCAGCAGGGCGGGCAGACAGGGGGTAGAGACCCAGTACTTC.

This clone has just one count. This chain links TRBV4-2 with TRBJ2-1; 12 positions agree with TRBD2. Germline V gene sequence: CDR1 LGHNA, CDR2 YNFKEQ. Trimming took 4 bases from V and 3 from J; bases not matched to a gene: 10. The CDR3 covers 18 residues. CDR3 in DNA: TGTGCCAGCAGCCCCCTGACTAGCGGGGGACTTAACTACAATGAGCAGTTCTTC. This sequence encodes CASSPLTSGGLNYNEQFF.

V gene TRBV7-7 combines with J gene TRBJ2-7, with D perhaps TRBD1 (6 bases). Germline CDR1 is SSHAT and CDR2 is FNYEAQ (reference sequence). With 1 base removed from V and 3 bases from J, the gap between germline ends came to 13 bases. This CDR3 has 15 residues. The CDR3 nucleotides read TGTGCCAGCAGCTTAGATACAGGGAGAGTCTACGAGCAGTACTTC. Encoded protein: CASSLDTGRVYEQYF.

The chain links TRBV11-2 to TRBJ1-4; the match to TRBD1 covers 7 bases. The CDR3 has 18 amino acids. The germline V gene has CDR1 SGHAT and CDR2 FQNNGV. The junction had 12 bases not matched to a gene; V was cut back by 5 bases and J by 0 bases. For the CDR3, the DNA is TGTGCCAGCAGCACTCTCAGGGGGACAGTTGCAACTAATGAAAAACTGTTTTTT. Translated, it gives CASSTLRGTVATNEKLFF.

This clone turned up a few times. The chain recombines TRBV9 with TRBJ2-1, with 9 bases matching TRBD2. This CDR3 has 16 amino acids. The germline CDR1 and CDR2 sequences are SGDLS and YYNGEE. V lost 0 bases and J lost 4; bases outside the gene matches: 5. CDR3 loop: CASSVDIAGAYNEQFF. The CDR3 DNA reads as TGTGCCAGCAGCGTAGATATAGCGGGAGCTTACAATGAGCAGTTCTTC.

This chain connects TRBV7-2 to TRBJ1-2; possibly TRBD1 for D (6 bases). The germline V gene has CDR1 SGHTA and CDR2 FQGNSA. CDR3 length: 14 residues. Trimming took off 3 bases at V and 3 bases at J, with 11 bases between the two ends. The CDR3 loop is CASSFLQGDYGYTF. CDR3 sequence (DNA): TGTGCCAGCAGCTTCCTACAGGGAGACTATGGCTACACCTTC.

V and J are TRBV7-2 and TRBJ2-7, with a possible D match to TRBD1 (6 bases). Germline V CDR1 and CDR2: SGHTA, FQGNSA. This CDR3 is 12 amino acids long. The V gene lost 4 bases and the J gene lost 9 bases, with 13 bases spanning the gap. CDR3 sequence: CASSSTGLGQYF. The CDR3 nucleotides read TGTGCCAGCAGCTCCACAGGGTTAGGGCAGTACTTC. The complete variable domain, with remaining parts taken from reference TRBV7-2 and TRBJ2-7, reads GAGVSQSPSNKVTEKGKDVELRCDPISGHTALYWYRQSLGQGLEFLIYFQGNSAPDKSGLPSDRFSAERTGGSVSTLTIQRTQQEDSAVYLCASSSTGLGQYFGPGTRLTVT.

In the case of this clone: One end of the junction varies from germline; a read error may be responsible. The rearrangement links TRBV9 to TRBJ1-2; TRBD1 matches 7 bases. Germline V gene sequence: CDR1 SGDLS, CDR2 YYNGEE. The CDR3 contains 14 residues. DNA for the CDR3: TGTGCCAGCAGCGTAGAGGACAGGTCTCGCTATCACTCCTTC. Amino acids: CASSVEDRSRYHSF.

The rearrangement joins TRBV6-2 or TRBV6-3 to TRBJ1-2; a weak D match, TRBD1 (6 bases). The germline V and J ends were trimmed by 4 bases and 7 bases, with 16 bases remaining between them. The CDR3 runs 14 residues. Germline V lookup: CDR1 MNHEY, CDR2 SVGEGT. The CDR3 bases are TGTGCCAGCAGTTCTTCAGGGGCATCGCTTGGCTACACCTTC. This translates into CASSSSGASLGYTF.

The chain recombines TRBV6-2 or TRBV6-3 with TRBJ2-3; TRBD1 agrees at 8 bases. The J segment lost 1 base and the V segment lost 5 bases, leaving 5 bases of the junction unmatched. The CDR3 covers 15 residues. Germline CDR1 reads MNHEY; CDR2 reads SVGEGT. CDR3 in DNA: TGTGCCAGCAGTAGACAGGGGACCGGCACAGATACGCAGTATTTT. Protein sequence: CASSRQGTGTDTQYF.

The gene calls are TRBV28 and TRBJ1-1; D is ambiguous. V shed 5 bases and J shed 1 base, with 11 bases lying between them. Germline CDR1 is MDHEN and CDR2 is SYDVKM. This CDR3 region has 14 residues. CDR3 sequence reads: CASSPPVANTEAFF. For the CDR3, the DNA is TGTGCCAGCAGTCCGCCGGTTGCGAACACTGAAGCTTTCTTT.

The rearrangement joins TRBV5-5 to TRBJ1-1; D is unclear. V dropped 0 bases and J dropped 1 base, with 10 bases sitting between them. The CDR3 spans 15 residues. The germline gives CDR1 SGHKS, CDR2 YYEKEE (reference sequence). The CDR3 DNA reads TGTGCCAGCAGCTTGGGTCGGGGTAAGAACACTGAAGCTTTCTTT. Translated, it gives CASSLGRGKNTEAFF. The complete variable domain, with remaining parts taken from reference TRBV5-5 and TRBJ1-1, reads DAGVTQSPTHLIKTRGQQVTLRCSPISGHKSVSWYQQVLGQGPQFIFQYYEKEERGRGNFPDRFSARQFPNYSSELNVNALLLGDSALYLCASSLGRGKNTEAFFGQGTRLTVV.

CDR3 amino acids: CASRGSGRNTGELFF. As DNA, the CDR3 is TGTGCCAGTAGAGGTAGCGGGAGGAACACCGGGGAGCTGTTTTTT. The genes are TRBV19 and TRBJ2-2; the match to TRBD2 covers 9 bases. Germline CDR1 and CDR2: LNHDA and SQIVND (reference sequence). The CDR3 extends over 15 amino acids. Germline trimming cut 6 bases from V and 1 base from J; bases unmatched to any gene: 3.

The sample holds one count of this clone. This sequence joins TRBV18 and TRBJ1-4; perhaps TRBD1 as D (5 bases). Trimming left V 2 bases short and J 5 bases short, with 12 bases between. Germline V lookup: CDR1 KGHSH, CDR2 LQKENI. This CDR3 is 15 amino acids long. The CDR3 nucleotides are TGTGCCAGCTCACCAGGCGGACAACAGAATGAAAAACTGTTTTTT. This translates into CASSPGGQQNEKLFF.

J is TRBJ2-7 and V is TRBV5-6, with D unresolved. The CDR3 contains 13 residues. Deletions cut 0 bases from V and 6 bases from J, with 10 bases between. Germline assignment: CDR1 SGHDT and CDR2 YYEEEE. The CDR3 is CASSLEPGSEQYF. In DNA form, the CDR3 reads TGTGCCAGCAGCTTGGAGCCAGGCAGCGAGCAGTACTTC.

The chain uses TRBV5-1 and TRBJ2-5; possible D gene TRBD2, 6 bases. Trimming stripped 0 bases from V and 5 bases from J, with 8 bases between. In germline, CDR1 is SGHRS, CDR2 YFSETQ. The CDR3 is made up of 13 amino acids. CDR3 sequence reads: CASSLAGVETQYF. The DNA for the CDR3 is TGCGCCAGCAGCTTGGCGGGAGTGGAGACCCAGTACTTC. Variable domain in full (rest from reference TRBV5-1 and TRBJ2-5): KAGVTQTPRYLIKTRGQQVTLSCSPISGHRSVSWYQQTPGQGLQFLFEYFSETQRNKGNFPGRFSGRQFSNSRSEMNVSTLELGDSALYLCASSLAGVETQYFGPGTRLLVL.

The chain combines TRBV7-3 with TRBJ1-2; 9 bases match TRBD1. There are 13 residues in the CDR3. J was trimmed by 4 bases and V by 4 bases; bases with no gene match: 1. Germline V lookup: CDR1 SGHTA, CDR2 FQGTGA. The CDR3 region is CASSSGQGYGYTF. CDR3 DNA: TGTGCCAGCAGCTCGGGACAGGGCTATGGCTACACCTTC.

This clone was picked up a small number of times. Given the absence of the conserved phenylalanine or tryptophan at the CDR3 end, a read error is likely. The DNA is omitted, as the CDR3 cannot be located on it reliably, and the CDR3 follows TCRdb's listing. CDR3 in amino acids: CASSAHHRS. The chain uses TRBV11-3 and TRBJ1-1. Germline values: CDR1 SGHNT, CDR2 YENEEA. The CDR3 is 9 amino acids long, termini counted.

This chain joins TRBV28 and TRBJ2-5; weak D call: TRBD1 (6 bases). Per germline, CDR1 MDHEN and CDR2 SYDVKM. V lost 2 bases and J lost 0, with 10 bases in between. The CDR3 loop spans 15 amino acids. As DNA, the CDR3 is TGTGCCAGCAGTTTAGAACAGGGCTACCAAGAGACCCAGTACTTC. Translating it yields CASSLEQGYQETQYF.